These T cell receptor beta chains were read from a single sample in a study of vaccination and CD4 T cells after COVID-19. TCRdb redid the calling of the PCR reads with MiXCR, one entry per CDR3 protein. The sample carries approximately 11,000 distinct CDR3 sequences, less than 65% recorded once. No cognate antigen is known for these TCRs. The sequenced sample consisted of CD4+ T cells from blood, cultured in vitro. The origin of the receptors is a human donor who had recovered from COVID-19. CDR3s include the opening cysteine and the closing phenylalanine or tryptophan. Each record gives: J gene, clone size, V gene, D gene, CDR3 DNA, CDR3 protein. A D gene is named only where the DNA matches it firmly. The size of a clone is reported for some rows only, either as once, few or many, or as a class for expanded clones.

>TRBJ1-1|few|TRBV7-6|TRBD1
TGTGCCAGCAGCCCAACAGGGGTTACTGAAGCTTTCTTT
CASSPTGVTEAFF
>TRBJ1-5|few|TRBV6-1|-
TGTGCCAGCAGGAGGGAGGGACAAGTCAATCAGCCCCAGCATTTT
CASRREGQVNQPQHF
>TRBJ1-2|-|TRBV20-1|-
TGCAGTGCGGACCGGGGGGGGGCGGACTATGGCTACACCTTC
CSADRGGADYGYTF
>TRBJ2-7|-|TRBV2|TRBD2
TGTGCCAGCAAAGGACTAGCGGGAGTTAGAGACGAGCAGTACTTC
CASKGLAGVRDEQYF
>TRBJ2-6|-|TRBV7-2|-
TGTGCCAGCAGCTTATTTGGACGGCCGAGCTCTGGGGCCAACGTCCTGACTTTC
CASSLFGRPSSGANVLTF
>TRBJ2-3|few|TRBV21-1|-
TGTGCCAGCAGCAAAGTCCACTTAAGTGGGGTCCCAGATACGCAGTATTTT
CASSKVHLSGVPDTQYF
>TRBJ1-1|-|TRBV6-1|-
TGTGCCAGCAGAGAGGGGGGGTCGGTCCCTGAAGCTTTCTTT
CASREGGSVPEAFF
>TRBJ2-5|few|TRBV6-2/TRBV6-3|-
TGTGCCAGCAGTTCTGCAGGGGGGAGAAAGACCCAGTACTTC
CASSSAGGRKTQYF
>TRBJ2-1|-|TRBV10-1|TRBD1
TGCGCCAGCAGTGCCGGGACAGGGAATACAATGAGGCAGTTCTTC
CASSAGTGNTMRQFF
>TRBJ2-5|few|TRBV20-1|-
TGCAGTGCTATTTCCTACCAAGAGACCCAGTACTTC
CSAISYQETQYF
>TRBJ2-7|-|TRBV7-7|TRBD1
TGTGCCAGCAGCTTACGTCGGGACAGTAGTTGCTTC
CASSLRRDSSCF
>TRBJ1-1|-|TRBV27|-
TGTGCCAGCAGTCCCTTTAGAGGGAGGGTTTCCGAGAACACTGAAGCTTTCTTT
CASSPFRGRVSENTEAFF
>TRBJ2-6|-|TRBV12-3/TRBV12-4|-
TGTGCCAGCAGCACAGGGTACTCTGGGGCCAACGTCCTGACTTTC
CASSTGYSGANVLTF
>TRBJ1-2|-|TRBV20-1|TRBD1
TGCAGTGCTAGTACAACAGGGGGCGGGTATAGCTACACCTTC
CSASTTGGGYSYTF
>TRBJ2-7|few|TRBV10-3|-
TGTGCCATCAGCAGAAACAGGGATATTTACGAGCAGTACTTC
CAISRNRDIYEQYF
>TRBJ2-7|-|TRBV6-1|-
TGTGCCAGCATAGGGATCTCCTACGAGCAGTACTTC
CASIGISYEQYF
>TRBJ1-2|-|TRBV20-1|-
TGCAGTGCCCCTCAGACAGGATCAAGTGGCTACACCTTC
CSAPQTGSSGYTF
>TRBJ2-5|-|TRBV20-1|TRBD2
TGCAGTGCGAAGACTAGCGGGAGGGGGGAGACCCAGTACTTC
CSAKTSGRGETQYF
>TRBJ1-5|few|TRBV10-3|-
TGTGCCATCAGTGAGTCGCTCGGGGGAGCGGGTCAGCCCCAGCATTTT
CAISESLGGAGQPQHF
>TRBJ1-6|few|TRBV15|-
TGTGCCACCAGCAGGGACGTTAATAATTCACCCCTCCACTTT
CATSRDVNNSPLHF
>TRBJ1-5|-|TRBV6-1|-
TGTGCCAGCAGTGAAGGGTCGGGGGGGCAGCAGCCCCAGCATTTT
CASSEGSGGQQPQHF
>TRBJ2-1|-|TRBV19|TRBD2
TGTGCCAGTAGTACGCGGGGGGGCTACAATGAGCAGTTCTTC
CASSTRGGYNEQFF
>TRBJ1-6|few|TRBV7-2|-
TGTGCCAGCAGCTGGGTAACAGGGCCTTCTTCACCCCTCCACTTT
CASSWVTGPSSPLHF
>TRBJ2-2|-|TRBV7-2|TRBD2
TGTGCCAGCGCTAGGCTAGCGGGCACCGGGGAGCTGTTTTTT
CASARLAGTGELFF
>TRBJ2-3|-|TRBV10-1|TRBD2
TGCGCCAGCAGTGAGTCCTTAGCGGGGGGTAGAGATACGCAGTATTTT
CASSESLAGGRDTQYF
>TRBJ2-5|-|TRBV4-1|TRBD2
TGCGCCAGCAGCCAAAGCAGCGGGGGGGGGCAAGAGACCCAGTACTTC
CASSQSSGGGQETQYF